This is a list of T cell receptor beta chains from one sample in a study of cytomegalovirus exposure and HLA in healthy donors. TCRdb's table, derived via immunoSEQ multiplex PCR, lists solely in-frame clones and lacks some. This sample contains 200,000 to 250,000 clones. The sequencing sample was made of PBMCs. These receptors were taken from a woman aged 25 to 39 in good health and CMV-seropositive. Each CDR3 is given without its conserved first and last residue.

v_gene: TRBV28; j_gene: TRBJ2-1; CDR3aa: ATAPGLAGSYNEQF
v_gene: TRBV6-5; j_gene: TRBJ1-1; CDR3aa: ASSTRTGGKAEAF
v_gene: TRBV6-5; j_gene: TRBJ2-5; CDR3aa: ASRAQGASETQY
v_gene: TRBV15; j_gene: TRBJ1-5; CDR3aa: ATSRVGRWGGGQPQH
v_gene: TRBV25-1; j_gene: TRBJ1-2; CDR3aa: ASSAQTGLGGYT
v_gene: TRBV6-5; j_gene: -; CDR3aa: ASTPTGATYEQY
v_gene: TRBV30; j_gene: TRBJ2-1; CDR3aa: ARVGLAGIRNEQF
v_gene: TRBV5-1; j_gene: TRBJ2-7; CDR3aa: ASSLLGQGNYEQY
v_gene: TRBV14; j_gene: TRBJ2-7; CDR3aa: ASSLDSSISYEQY
v_gene: TRBV10-3; j_gene: TRBJ2-5; CDR3aa: AITQTGLQETQY
v_gene: TRBV19; j_gene: TRBJ2-3; CDR3aa: ASSTQGWGSDTQY
v_gene: TRBV11-3; j_gene: TRBJ2-2; CDR3aa: ASSPAAGGSAGELF
v_gene: TRBV4-1; j_gene: TRBJ2-5; CDR3aa: ASGLAGTRVREQY
v_gene: TRBV2; j_gene: TRBJ1-2; CDR3aa: ASSLDRPSNYGYT
v_gene: TRBV9; j_gene: TRBJ2-1; CDR3aa: ASSVGIAAGLAGRDGNNEQF
v_gene: TRBV14; j_gene: TRBJ2-7; CDR3aa: ASSHGLPDSYEQY
v_gene: TRBV6-6; j_gene: TRBJ2-7; CDR3aa: ASSPSGRFGEQY
v_gene: TRBV28; j_gene: TRBJ2-1; CDR3aa: ASRPGGLEPHNEQF
v_gene: TRBV6-5; j_gene: TRBJ1-1; CDR3aa: ASSYASAGGTEAF
v_gene: TRBV6-5; j_gene: TRBJ1-2; CDR3aa: ASSQTGDGYT
v_gene: TRBV27; j_gene: TRBJ2-1; CDR3aa: ASSLRQGGARNEQF
v_gene: TRBV4-3; j_gene: TRBJ2-3; CDR3aa: ASSLGIGTGVDYSTDTQY
v_gene: TRBV28; j_gene: TRBJ1-5; CDR3aa: ASSLSREWGQPQH
v_gene: TRBV27; j_gene: TRBJ2-2; CDR3aa: ASSSNSGTGYGELF
v_gene: TRBV6-1; j_gene: TRBJ2-7; CDR3aa: ASSEISGSSYEQY
v_gene: TRBV5-1; j_gene: TRBJ1-6; CDR3aa: ASSLFVLENSPLH
v_gene: TRBV19; j_gene: TRBJ2-7; CDR3aa: ATLGGAGGYEQY
v_gene: TRBV5-4; j_gene: TRBJ1-3; CDR3aa: ASSAGSEKSGNTIY
v_gene: TRBV10-1; j_gene: TRBJ2-1; CDR3aa: ATSGYDRNNEQF
v_gene: TRBV27; j_gene: -; CDR3aa: ATGTDSYEQY
v_gene: TRBV28; j_gene: TRBJ1-2; CDR3aa: ASSAPGLDYGYT
v_gene: TRBV6-1; j_gene: TRBJ2-5; CDR3aa: ASSERELRGMTQETQY
v_gene: TRBV18; j_gene: TRBJ1-1; CDR3aa: ASSPQDTEAF
v_gene: TRBV2; j_gene: TRBJ2-7; CDR3aa: ASRSSGAYEQY
v_gene: TRBV7-2; j_gene: TRBJ2-3; CDR3aa: ASSLVLAGDTDTQY
v_gene: TRBV5-1; j_gene: TRBJ2-2; CDR3aa: ASSSSGTANTGELF
v_gene: TRBV6-5; j_gene: TRBJ1-5; CDR3aa: ASSWGERQPQH
v_gene: TRBV5-4; j_gene: TRBJ1-6; CDR3aa: ASSNNRGPAFNSPLH
v_gene: TRBV5-1; j_gene: TRBJ2-3; CDR3aa: ASSSPGTSGTDTQY
v_gene: TRBV5-1; j_gene: TRBJ2-3; CDR3aa: ASSFGRGISTDTQY
v_gene: TRBV11-3; j_gene: TRBJ2-2; CDR3aa: ASSLRGGAGDGELF
v_gene: TRBV9; j_gene: TRBJ2-3; CDR3aa: ASSVGLSTDTQY
v_gene: TRBV29-1; j_gene: TRBJ1-3; CDR3aa: SILKQGGASGNTIY
v_gene: TRBV28; j_gene: TRBJ1-2; CDR3aa: ASSPSTGMDGYT
v_gene: TRBV4-1; j_gene: TRBJ1-3; CDR3aa: ASSFDTPGNTIY
v_gene: TRBV23-1; j_gene: TRBJ2-5; CDR3aa: ASSHRGTGFNSTGETQY
v_gene: TRBV7-2; j_gene: TRBJ2-3; CDR3aa: ASSPSVGTDTQY
v_gene: TRBV7-6; j_gene: TRBJ2-1; CDR3aa: ASSRTSGSVLDEQF
v_gene: TRBV6-5; j_gene: TRBJ2-7; CDR3aa: ASSPSGQDHYEQY
v_gene: TRBV27; j_gene: TRBJ2-1; CDR3aa: ASTLGSDEQF
v_gene: TRBV6-1; j_gene: TRBJ2-4; CDR3aa: ASRPGDIQY
v_gene: TRBV7-7; j_gene: TRBJ1-6; CDR3aa: ASSLEQVPSPLH
v_gene: TRBV18; j_gene: TRBJ2-7; CDR3aa: ASSPPPGDNEQY
v_gene: TRBV7-9; j_gene: TRBJ1-1; CDR3aa: ASTPKVVRNTEAF
v_gene: TRBV10-1; j_gene: TRBJ2-3; CDR3aa: ASSPGLAETTDTQY
v_gene: TRBV18; j_gene: TRBJ1-2; CDR3aa: ASSPTGGGETYGYT
v_gene: TRBV19; j_gene: TRBJ1-2; CDR3aa: ASTTSGYGYT
v_gene: TRBV6-6; j_gene: TRBJ2-5; CDR3aa: ASSPLAGVQETQY
v_gene: TRBV4-2; j_gene: TRBJ1-1; CDR3aa: ASSQGSQGSTEAF